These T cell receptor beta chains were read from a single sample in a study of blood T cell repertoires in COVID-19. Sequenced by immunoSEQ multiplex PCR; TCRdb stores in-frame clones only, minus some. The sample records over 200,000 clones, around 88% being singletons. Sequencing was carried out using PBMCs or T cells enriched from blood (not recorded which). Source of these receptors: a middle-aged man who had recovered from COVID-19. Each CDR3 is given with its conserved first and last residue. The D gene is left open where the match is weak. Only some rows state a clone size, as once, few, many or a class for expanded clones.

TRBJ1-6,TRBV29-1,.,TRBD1,TGCAGCGTGGGAGACAGGGGGCTAGATACCCTCCACTTT,CSVGDRGLDTLHF
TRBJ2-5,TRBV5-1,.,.,TGCGCCAGCAGCAGTGGGGAGGTAGGGCTACAAGAGACCCAGTACTTC,CASSSGEVGLQETQYF
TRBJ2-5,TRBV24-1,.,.,TGTGCCACCAGTGATTTGTGGAGAGAGACCCAGTACTTC,CATSDLWRETQYF
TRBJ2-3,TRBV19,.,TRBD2,TGTGCCAGTAGTATGCGGGGGGCGAACACAGATACGCAGTATTTT,CASSMRGANTDTQYF
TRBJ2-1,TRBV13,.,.,TGTGCCAGCAGCTTAGGGGGACTCAGAACACCCAATGAGCAGTTCTTC,CASSLGGLRTPNEQFF
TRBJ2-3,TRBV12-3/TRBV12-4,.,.,TGTGCCAGCAGTAAGGGGGTAGGGGATACGCAGTATTTT,CASSKGVGDTQYF
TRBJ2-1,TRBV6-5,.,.,TGTGCCGGAACCTGGGGCCAAGGGTACAATGAGCAGTTCTTC,CAGTWGQGYNEQFF
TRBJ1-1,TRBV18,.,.,TGTGCCAGCTCACCCACCGCGGGCCGGTACACTGAAGCTTTCTTT,CASSPTAGRYTEAFF
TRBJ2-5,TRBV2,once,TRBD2,TGTGCCAGCAACACCGGGACTAGTTTTCAGGAGACCCAGTACTTC,CASNTGTSFQETQYF
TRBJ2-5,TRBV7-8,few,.,TGTGCCAGCAGTACTGTGGAGACCCAGTACTTC,CASSTVETQYF
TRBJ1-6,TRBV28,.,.,TGTGCCAGCTGGGGACAAACAGGTCCCGAGTCACCCCTCCACTTT,CASWGQTGPESPLHF
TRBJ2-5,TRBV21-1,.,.,TGTGCCAGCAGCAAAGGTCAAACAGGGGCCCAAGAGACCCAGTACTTC,CASSKGQTGAQETQYF
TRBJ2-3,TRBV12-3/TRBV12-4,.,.,TGTGCCAGCAGTTTACCATCAGATACGCAGTATTTT,CASSLPSDTQYF
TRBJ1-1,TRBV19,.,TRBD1,TGTGCCAGTAGTACAGGACAGGGCTTTGACAACACTGAAGCTTTCTTT,CASSTGQGFDNTEAFF
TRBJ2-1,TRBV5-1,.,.,TGCGCCAGCAGCTTGGGGGACACCTACAATGAGCAGTTCTTC,CASSLGDTYNEQFF
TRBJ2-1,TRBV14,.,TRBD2,TGTGCCAGCAGCCCCCCCCCAGGTAGCGGGAGGGCCGGAGAGCAGTTCTTC,CASSPPPGSGRAGEQFF
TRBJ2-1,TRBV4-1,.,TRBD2,TGCGCCAGCAGCAGTTGGACTAGCGGGAGTAGTGAGCAGTTCTTC,CASSSWTSGSSEQFF
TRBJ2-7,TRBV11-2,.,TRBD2,TGTGCCAGCAGCTCGCTGGGGGCGGGAGGTTCCTACGAGCAGTACTTC,CASSSLGAGGSYEQYF
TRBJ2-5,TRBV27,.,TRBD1,TGTGCCAGCAGTTTATTGGGACAGGGGGCAGAGACCCAGTACTTC,CASSLLGQGAETQYF
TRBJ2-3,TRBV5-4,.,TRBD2,TGTGCCAGCAGCCTAACTCAACTAGCGGGAGTGAGCACAGATACGCAGTATTTT,CASSLTQLAGVSTDTQYF
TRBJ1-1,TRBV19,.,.,TGTGCCAGTGCGTTGGTAGGACTCATGAACACTGAAGCTTTCTTT,CASALVGLMNTEAFF
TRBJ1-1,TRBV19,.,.,TGTGCCAGTAGTATTCGAGTGGACACATCGAACACTGAAGCTTTCTTT,CASSIRVDTSNTEAFF
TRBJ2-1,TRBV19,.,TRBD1,TGTGCCAGCATGGGACAGGGGGCGCGTAATGAGCAGTTCTTC,CASMGQGARNEQFF
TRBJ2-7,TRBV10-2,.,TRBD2,TGCGCCAGCAGTGATCCCGGACTAGCGGGGACACCGCACGAGCAGTACTTC,CASSDPGLAGTPHEQYF
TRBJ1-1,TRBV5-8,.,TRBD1,TGTGCCAGCAGCTTTGGCCAGGGGGATACTGAAGCTTTCTTT,CASSFGQGDTEAFF
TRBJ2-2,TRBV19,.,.,TGTGCCAGTAGTATGGGGGCAGGGAACACCGGGGAGCTGTTTTTT,CASSMGAGNTGELFF
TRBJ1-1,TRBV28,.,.,TGTGCCAGCAGTTTATCCGGTCATCTGAACACTGAAGCTTTCTTT,CASSLSGHLNTEAFF
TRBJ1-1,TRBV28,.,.,TGTGCCAGCAGTTTATGGTCCCCGTGGCAGGGGATTCCAGGAGCTTTCTTT,CASSLWSPWQGIPGAFF
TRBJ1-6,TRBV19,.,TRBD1,TGTGCCAGTAGTAGCGTATCTGGTAACAGGGGGCCTTCACCCCTCCACTTT,CASSSVSGNRGPSPLHF
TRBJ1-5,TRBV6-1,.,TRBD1,TGTGCCAGCAGTGAAATGGGACAGGGGAATCAGCCCCAGCATTTT,CASSEMGQGNQPQHF
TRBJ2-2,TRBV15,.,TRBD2,TGTGCCACCAGCAGAGATAGACTAGCGGGAGGGCCGGGTACCGGGGAGCTGTTTTTT,CATSRDRLAGGPGTGELFF
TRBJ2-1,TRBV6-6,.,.,TGTGCCAGCAGTCGCAAGCCAGGTTGGGACAGTCGGGAGGGCAATGAGCAGTTCTTC,CASSRKPGWDSREGNEQFF
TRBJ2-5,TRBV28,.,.,TGTGCCAGCAGTTCCGACAGGAGTCAAGAGACCCAGTACTTC,CASSSDRSQETQYF
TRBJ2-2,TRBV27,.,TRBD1,TGTGCCAGCAGTACCCGGGACAGGGGTGATACCGGGGAGCTGTTTTTT,CASSTRDRGDTGELFF
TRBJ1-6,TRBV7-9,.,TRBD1,TGTGCCAGCCGGACAGGGCCCAATTCACCCCTCCACTTT,CASRTGPNSPLHF
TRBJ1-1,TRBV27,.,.,TGTGCCAGCAGTTTTAATGCAGGTACTGAAGCTTTCTTT,CASSFNAGTEAFF
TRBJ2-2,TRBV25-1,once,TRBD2,TGTGCCAGCAGTGCTTTCAGGGCGGGGGCCGGGGAGCTGTTTTTT,CASSAFRAGAGELFF
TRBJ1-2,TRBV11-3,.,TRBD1,TGTGCCAGCACCGCCGACAGGGGCAACTATGGCTACACCTTC,CASTADRGNYGYTF
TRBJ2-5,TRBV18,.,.,TGTGCCAGCTCACCACCTCGAGAGACCCAGTACTTC,CASSPPRETQYF
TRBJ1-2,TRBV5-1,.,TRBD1,TGCGCCAGCCGATCCGGGACAGACTATGGCTACACCTTC,CASRSGTDYGYTF
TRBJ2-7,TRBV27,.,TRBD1,TGTGCCAGCAGTTTATTACAGGGGGCCACCTACGAGCAGTACTTC,CASSLLQGATYEQYF
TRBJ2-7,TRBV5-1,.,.,TGCGCCAGCAGCTTTCAGGGATACTACGAGCAGTACTTC,CASSFQGYYEQYF
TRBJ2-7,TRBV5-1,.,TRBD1,TGCGCCAGCAGCCGGCTTGGAGGACAGGGGAACTACGAGCAGTACTTC,CASSRLGGQGNYEQYF
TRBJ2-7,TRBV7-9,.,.,TGTGCCAGCAGCTTAGGGAGCCAGCTGGCAACCTACGAGCAGTACTTC,CASSLGSQLATYEQYF
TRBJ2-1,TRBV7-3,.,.,TGTGCCAGCAGCCTATATCCGACTAGTATAAATGAGCAGTTCTTC,CASSLYPTSINEQFF
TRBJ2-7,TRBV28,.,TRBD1,TGTGCCAGCAGTCCATCCATACAGGGGAGCGAGTACGAGCAGTACTTC,CASSPSIQGSEYEQYF